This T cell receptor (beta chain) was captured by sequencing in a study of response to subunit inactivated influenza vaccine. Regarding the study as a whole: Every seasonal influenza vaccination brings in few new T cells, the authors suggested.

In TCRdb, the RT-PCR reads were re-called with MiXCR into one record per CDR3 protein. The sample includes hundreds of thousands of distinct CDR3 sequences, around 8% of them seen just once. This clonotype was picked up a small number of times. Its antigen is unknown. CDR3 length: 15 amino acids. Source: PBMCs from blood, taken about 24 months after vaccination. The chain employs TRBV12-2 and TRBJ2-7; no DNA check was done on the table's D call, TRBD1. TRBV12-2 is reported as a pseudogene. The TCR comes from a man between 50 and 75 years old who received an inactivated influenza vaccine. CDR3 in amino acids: CASRSRQDFSYEQYF. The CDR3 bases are TGTGCAAGTCGCTCCCGACAGGATTTCTCCTACGAGCAGTACTTC.